Following are 23 T cell receptor beta chains from one sample sequenced in a study of OX40 agonist ivuxolimab in advanced cancers. Sequencing used immunoSEQ multiplex PCR; TCRdb keeps in-frame clones, though not all of them. This table holds some 95,000 clones, 87% found once. Sequences were derived from CD4+ or CD8+ T cells sorted from blood, sampled in a trial of the OX40 agonist ivuxolimab. The receptors come from an adult with an advanced solid tumor such as melanoma, head and neck, liver or kidney cancer.

The chain recombines TRBV7-9 with TRBJ1-1; the match to TRBD1 covers 8 bases. The CDR3 spans 14 residues. Germline assignment: CDR1 SEHNR and CDR2 FQNEAQ (reference sequence). After removal of 4 bases from V and 7 bases from J, the junction contained 8 bases not matched to a gene. CDR3 residues: CASSSPDRAYEAFF. For the CDR3, the DNA is TGTGCCAGCAGCTCGCCGGACAGGGCTTATGAAGCTTTCTTT.

This clone was counted between two and nine times. V gene TRBV9 combines with J gene TRBJ2-3; D is unclear. CDR1 is SGDLS, CDR2 YYNGEE, per germline. The CDR3 contains 12 residues. The V end lost 0 bases, the J end lost 6 bases, and 5 bases lay between the germline ends. In DNA form, the CDR3 reads TGTGCCAGCAGCGTAGATCAGGATACGCAGTATTTT. Protein sequence: CASSVDQDTQYF.

This rearrangement joins TRBV5-4 to TRBJ2-1; the match to TRBD2 covers 8 bases. After removal of 0 bases from V and 5 bases from J, the junction contained 4 bases not matched to a gene. The CDR3 runs 15 residues. The germline V gene has CDR1 SGHNT and CDR2 YYREEE (reference sequence). The CDR3 region is CASSLEAGANNEQFF. CDR3 nucleotides: TGTGCCAGCAGCTTGGAAGCGGGGGCCAACAATGAGCAGTTCTTC.

This chain connects TRBV2 to TRBJ2-1, with 7 positions matching TRBD1. Germline V gene sequence: CDR1 SNHLY, CDR2 FYNNEI. The CDR3 covers 16 residues. Unmatched junction bases numbered 7, after V lost 0 bases and J lost 5 bases. CDR3 protein: CASSEAPRGSDNEQFF. The CDR3 DNA reads TGTGCCAGCAGTGAAGCCCCCAGGGGGAGCGACAATGAGCAGTTCTTC.

The chain couples TRBV5-1 to TRBJ1-5; D not certain. V shed 0 bases and J shed 0 bases, with 1 base lying between them. Per germline, CDR1 SGHRS and CDR2 YFSETQ. This CDR3 has 13 residues. Here the CDR3 DNA reads TGCGCCAGCAGCTTGGTTAGCAATCAGCCCCAGCATTTT. This gives the protein CASSLVSNQPQHF. The full variable domain, its missing parts supplied by reference TRBV5-1 and TRBJ1-5, is KAGVTQTPRYLIKTRGQQVTLSCSPISGHRSVSWYQQTPGQGLQFLFEYFSETQRNKGNFPGRFSGRQFSNSRSEMNVSTLELGDSALYLCASSLVSNQPQHFGDGTRLSIL.

As concerns this clone: Additional DNA sequences in this sample encode the identical CDR3. J is TRBJ2-3 and V is TRBV5-6, with D possibly matching TRBD2 (6 bases). CDR1 and CDR2 from the germline V gene are SGHDT and YYEEEE. The CDR3 length is 15 residues. The V end lost 0 bases, the J end lost 1 base, and 9 bases lay between the germline ends. Here the CDR3 DNA reads TGTGCCAGCAGCTTGGTAGGAGGGGGCACAGATACGCAGTATTTT. Its translation: CASSLVGGGTDTQYF.

The V and J genes are TRBV15 and TRBJ1-2, with D tentatively TRBD1 (6 bases). The V end was cut by 0 bases, the J end by 2 bases, with 13 bases between. This CDR3 region has 16 residues. CDR1 and CDR2 from the germline V gene are LNHNV and YYDKDF (reference sequence). The CDR3 DNA reads as TGTGCCACCAGCAGAGACAGAGGGGGAGCGAACTATGGCTACACCTTC. Its translation is CATSRDRGGANYGYTF.

The rearrangement uses TRBV7-9 and TRBJ1-6; D is uncertain. V lost 5 bases to trimming and J lost 4 bases, with 6 bases between them. The germline CDR1 and CDR2 sequences are SEHNR and FQNEAQ (reference sequence). The length of the CDR3 is 13 residues. CDR3 bases: TGTGCCAGCAGCCTCAATTATAATTCACCCCTCCACTTT. Amino acid sequence: CASSLNYNSPLHF.

J is TRBJ1-1 and V is TRBV29-1; D not certain. Germline values: CDR1 SQVTM, CDR2 ANQGSEA. This CDR3 contains 13 residues. Trimming removed 0 bases from V and 0 bases from J, with 5 bases in between. The DNA for the CDR3 is TGCAGCGTTGAAGACAGACTGAACACTGAAGCTTTCTTT. It encodes CSVEDRLNTEAFF.

This clone has just a few counts. V gene TRBV7-3 combines with J gene TRBJ1-2, with a possible D match to TRBD1 (6 bases). Germline CDR1 SGHTA, CDR2 FQGTGA. The CDR3 is made up of 14 amino acids. The V gene lost 4 bases and the J gene lost 6 bases, with 15 bases spanning the gap. The CDR3 DNA is TGTGCCAGCAGCTCCCGGGACAACGGGAATGGCTACACCTTC. Its translation: CASSSRDNGNGYTF.

The genes are TRBV7-9 and TRBJ1-1; D gene uncertain. This CDR3 has 13 amino acids. Germline V gene lookup returns CDR1 SEHNR and CDR2 FQNEAQ (reference sequence). The V end lost 3 bases, the J end lost 1 base, and 6 bases lay between the germline ends. The CDR3 region is CASSFDKNTEAFF. The CDR3 region has the DNA TGTGCCAGCAGCTTCGACAAGAACACTGAAGCTTTCTTT.

By share, this clone counts as medium-sized. V and J are TRBV7-9 and TRBJ2-1; possible D gene TRBD1, 5 bases. Germline CDR1 reads SEHNR; CDR2 reads FQNEAQ (reference sequence). Trimming cost V 5 bases and J 2 bases, with 13 bases left between them. The CDR3 is 15 amino acids. The CDR3 loop reads CASSGAADTYNEQFF. The CDR3 bases are TGTGCCAGCAGCGGGGCCGCTGACACCTACAATGAGCAGTTCTTC. Full variable domain (rest looked up from reference TRBV7-9 and TRBJ2-1): DTGVSQNPRHKITKRGQNVTFRCDPISEHNRLYWYRQTLGQGPEFLTYFQNEAQLEKSRLLSDRFSAERPKGSFSTLEIQRTEQGDSAMYLCASSGAADTYNEQFFGPGTRLTVL.

The J gene is TRBJ2-7, the V gene TRBV2; D possibly corresponds to TRBD2 (6 bases). V was clipped by 5 bases and J by 3 bases, with 8 bases between them. CDR3 length equals 12 residues. Germline CDR1 SNHLY, CDR2 FYNNEI. The CDR3 sequence: CASSREIYEQYF. The CDR3 coding sequence is TGTGCCAGCAGTCGGGAGATCTACGAGCAGTACTTC.

DNA of the CDR3: TGTGCCGGGGGATCACCGGGACAAGCAAGGGAGCAGTTCTTC. Its protein is CAGGSPGQAREQFF. The V call is TRBV12-5, the J call TRBJ2-1; the D call may be TRBD1 or TRBD2 (6 bases each). The germline CDR1 and CDR2 sequences are LGHNT and FRNRAP. The CDR3 is 14 residues long.

The rearrangement joins TRBV7-3 to TRBJ2-3, with TRBD2 matching 7 bases. Trimming cost V 3 bases and J 6 bases; bases outside gene matches: 12. Per the germline V gene, CDR1 is SGHTA and CDR2 is FQGTGA. The CDR3 totals 16 residues. CDR3 loop: CASSFRLADPSDTQYF. CDR3 nucleotide sequence: TGTGCCAGCAGCTTCCGACTAGCTGATCCATCCGATACGCAGTATTTT.

A word on this clone: This is likely a read error, given that the CDR3 carries no conserved phenylalanine or tryptophan at its end. The chain links TRBV4-1 to TRBJ1-6, with D unresolved. The V end was cut by 0 bases, the J end by 8 bases, with 5 bases between. The CDR3 is 13 residues long. Germline values: CDR1 MGHRA, CDR2 YSYEKL. This CDR3 is CASSQDFYSPLHL. In nucleotides, the CDR3 is TGCGCCAGCAGCCAAGATTTCTATTCACCCCTCCACCTT.

The V gene is TRBV7-9, the J gene TRBJ2-7; 8 bases align to TRBD1. The V and J ends lost 3 bases and 7 bases, in that order; junction bases with no gene match: 11. Germline V lookup: CDR1 SEHNR, CDR2 FQNEAQ (reference sequence). The CDR3 spans 15 residues. As DNA, the CDR3 is TGTGCCAGCAGCTTCTCCTCGACAGGGGCAGGGGAGCAGTACTTC. This sequence encodes CASSFSSTGAGEQYF. The variable domain in full, with the rest retrieved from reference TRBV7-9 and TRBJ2-7, is DTGVSQNPRHKITKRGQNVTFRCDPISEHNRLYWYRQTLGQGPEFLTYFQNEAQLEKSRLLSDRFSAERPKGSFSTLEIQRTEQGDSAMYLCASSFSSTGAGEQYFGPGTRLTVT.

The CDR3 spells CASSLSLDSNYGYTF. CDR3 nucleotides: TGTGCCAGCAGCTTAAGCCTAGACAGCAACTATGGCTACACCTTC. The J gene is TRBJ1-2, the V gene TRBV5-6; tentative D call: TRBD1 (5 bases). This CDR3 has 15 residues. Germline CDR1 and CDR2: SGHDT and YYEEEE. Between the trimmed V and J ends, which lost 2 bases and 2 bases, there was a span of 13 bases. The entire variable domain, with the rest obtained from reference TRBV5-6 and TRBJ1-2, is as follows: DAGVTQSPTHLIKTRGQQVTLRCSPKSGHDTVSWYQQALGQGPQFIFQYYEEEERQRGNFPDRFSGHQFPNYSSELNVNALLLGDSALYLCASSLSLDSNYGYTFGSGTRLTVV.

This sequence joins TRBV5-4 and TRBJ1-1; D might be TRBD1 (6 bases). CDR1 and CDR2 (germline): SGHNT, YYREEE (reference sequence). This CDR3 comprises 16 residues. Trimming removed 0 bases from V and 1 base from J, with 13 bases in between. The CDR3 DNA follows: TGTGCCAGCAGCTTGGACGGACAGCCAACGAACACTGAAGCTTTCTTT. Translated: CASSLDGQPTNTEAFF.

The chain uses TRBV7-8 and TRBJ1-2; 7 bases are shared with TRBD1. Per the germline V gene, CDR1 is SGHVS and CDR2 is FQNEAQ. V trimming: 7 bases; J trimming: 4 bases; junction bases outside the gene matches: 6. The CDR3 totals 13 residues. Written as DNA, the CDR3 is TGTGCCAGCACCCGACAGGGATCCTATGGCTACACCTTC. Its protein product is CASTRQGSYGYTF.

The CDR3 spells CASSLWTDTQYF. The CDR3 nucleotides read TGTGCCAGCAGCTTATGGACAGATACGCAGTATTTT. J is TRBJ2-3 and V is TRBV7-2, with unresolved D. The CDR3 is 12 residues long. Trimming took off 2 bases at V and 3 bases at J, with 3 bases between the two ends. Germline V gene lookup returns CDR1 SGHTA and CDR2 FQGNSA.

This clone was counted between two and nine times. This chain's CDR3 is CASSWGESTDTQYF. The CDR3 DNA reads as TGTGCCAGCAGCTGGGGAGAGAGCACAGATACGCAGTATTTT. V and J are TRBV5-4 and TRBJ2-3; the D gene is possibly TRBD2 (5 bases). The germline V and J ends were trimmed by 3 bases and 0 bases, with 8 bases remaining between them. The CDR3 is made up of 14 amino acids. Germline V gives CDR1 SGHNT, CDR2 YYREEE (reference sequence).

The chain links TRBV7-3 to TRBJ2-6, with D unclear. Trimming stripped 4 bases from V and 0 bases from J, with 4 bases between. The CDR3 runs 14 residues. Germline values: CDR1 SGHTA, CDR2 FQGTGA. The CDR3 is CASSSSSGANVLTF. The DNA for the CDR3 is TGTGCCAGCAGCTCCAGCTCTGGGGCCAACGTCCTGACTTTC.